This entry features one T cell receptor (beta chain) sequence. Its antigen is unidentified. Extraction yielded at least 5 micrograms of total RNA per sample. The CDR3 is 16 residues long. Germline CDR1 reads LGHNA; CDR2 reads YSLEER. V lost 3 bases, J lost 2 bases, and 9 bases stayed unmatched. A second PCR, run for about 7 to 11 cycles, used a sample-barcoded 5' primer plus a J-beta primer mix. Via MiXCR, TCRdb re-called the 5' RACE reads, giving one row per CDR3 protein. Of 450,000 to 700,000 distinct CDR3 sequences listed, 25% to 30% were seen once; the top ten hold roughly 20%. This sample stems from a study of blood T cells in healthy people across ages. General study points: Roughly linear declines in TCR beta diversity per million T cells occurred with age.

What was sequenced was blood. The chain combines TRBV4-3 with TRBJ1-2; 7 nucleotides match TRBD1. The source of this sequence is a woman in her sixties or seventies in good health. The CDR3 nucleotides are TGCGCCAGCAGCCAGGGTGCCCCGACAGGGAACTATGGCTACACCTTC. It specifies CASSQGAPTGNYGYTF.